These T cell receptor beta chains were read from a single sample in a study of lung T cells in sarcoidosis with Löfgren's syndrome. TCRdb fed the reads into MiXCR, producing one record per CDR3 protein. The sample comprises some 21,000 distinct CDR3 sequences, under 25% of which are singletons, and under 0.9% rests with the top ten. The material sequenced was CD4+ T cells from bronchoalveolar lavage. These receptors all come from a human donor with sarcoidosis (Löfgren's syndrome or another form), or a control subject (not recorded which). CDR3s include the opening cysteine and the closing phenylalanine or tryptophan. A D gene is named only where the DNA matches it firmly. For some rows the clone size is stated as once, few or many, or as a class when expanded; others skip it.

.	TRBD2	TRBV30	TRBJ2-5	15	TGTGCCTGGGCTAGTGGGAGGGCCTGGGGAGAGACCCAGTACTTC	CAWASGRAWGETQYF
medium-sized	TRBD1	TRBV27	TRBJ2-7	15	TGTGCCAGCAGTTTAGGAGCAGGGGGTGGTTACGAGCAGTACTTC	CASSLGAGGGYEQYF
once	TRBD1	TRBV29-1	TRBJ1-1	13	TGCAGCGCCCGGACAGGGACGAACATTGAAGCTTTCTTT	CSARTGTNIEAFF
few	TRBD2	TRBV19	TRBJ2-1	15	TGTGCCAGTAGTACGAGCGGGGGCGGGGACAATGAGCAGTTCTTC	CASSTSGGGDNEQFF
many	.	TRBV28	TRBJ1-3	15	TGTGCCAGCAGCCCTTCCAGGGAGGCCGGAAACACCATATATTTT	CASSPSREAGNTIYF
many	.	TRBV7-9	TRBJ1-4	15	TGTGCCAGCAGCCACCCGACAGGAGGGAGTGAAAAACTGTTTTTT	CASSHPTGGSEKLFF
.	.	TRBV29-1	TRBJ2-6	17	TGCAGCGTTGAAGAGGGATTAGGGCGCTCTGGGGCCAACGTCCTGACTTTC	CSVEEGLGRSGANVLTF
.	.	TRBV6-4	TRBJ2-4	14	TGTGCCAGCAGTGGACAGGGAGGAGGAAACATTCAGTACTTC	CASSGQGGGNIQYF
many	.	TRBV7-9	TRBJ1-1	14	TGTGCCAGCAGCTCCCTCAGGGATCACACTGAAGCTTTCTTT	CASSSLRDHTEAFF
medium-sized	.	TRBV6-1	TRBJ1-4	14	TGTGCCAGCAGTGACGACAGCCTTAATGAAAAACTGTTTTTT	CASSDDSLNEKLFF
.	TRBD2	TRBV10-3	TRBJ2-3	19	TGTGCCATCAGTGATTCACTAGCGGGAGCCGGGAGGGGCACAGATACGCAGTATTTT	CAISDSLAGAGRGTDTQYF
many	.	TRBV28	TRBJ2-7	13	TGTGCCAGCAGAGTCTCGGACACCTACGAGCAGTACTTC	CASRVSDTYEQYF
.	.	TRBV12-3/TRBV12-4	TRBJ2-4	14	TGTGCCAGCAGCGGGAGACAGGGAATAAACATTCAGTACTTC	CASSGRQGINIQYF
few	.	TRBV5-1	TRBJ1-1	17	TGCGCCAGCAGCCTAGACGGTTACGGAACTATGAACACTGAAGCTTTCTTT	CASSLDGYGTMNTEAFF
many	.	TRBV4-2	TRBJ2-3	15	TGTGCCAGCAGCCACGCGGCGGATCGCACAGATACGCAGTATTTT	CASSHAADRTDTQYF
many	.	TRBV7-2	TRBJ2-5	14	TGTGCCAGCAGCTTGAGGAATCTGGAAGAGACCCAGTACTTC	CASSLRNLEETQYF
many	TRBD2	TRBV3-1	TRBJ2-3	16	TGTGCCAGCACCAAGAGCGGGAGGCGGATTTCAGATACGCAGTATTTT	CASTKSGRRISDTQYF
few	TRBD1	TRBV5-1	TRBJ1-2	15	TGCGCCAGCAGCGATGGCCCCGGGACAGGGAATGGCTACACCTTC	CASSDGPGTGNGYTF
.	.	TRBV19	TRBJ2-7	13	TGTGCCAGTAGTTTGGGGGCGCGCTACGAGCAGTACTTC	CASSLGARYEQYF
.	.	TRBV18	TRBJ2-6	13	TGTGCCAGCTCTAACTCTGGGGCCAACGTCCTGACTTTC	CASSNSGANVLTF
many	.	TRBV6-1	TRBJ1-5	12	TGTGCCTGCTCTGGAGGCGATCAGCCCCAGCATTTT	CACSGGDQPQHF
.	.	TRBV12-3/TRBV12-4	TRBJ2-1	14	TGTGCCAGCAGTTCAGGACGGACGGGAAGTGAGCTGTTCTTC	CASSSGRTGSELFF
.	.	TRBV10-2	TRBJ2-5	12	TGCGCCAGCTCTTATAACCAAGAGACCCAGTACTTC	CASSYNQETQYF
medium-sized	TRBD1	TRBV25-1	TRBJ2-7	15	TGTGCCAGCAGTTCCCGGACAGGGAAGGCCTACGAGCAGTACTTC	CASSSRTGKAYEQYF
many	TRBD2	TRBV20-1	TRBJ2-5	14	TGCAGTGCTAGAGATTTGACTAGCCCAGAGACCCAGTACTTC	CSARDLTSPETQYF
few	.	TRBV4-3	TRBJ1-6	15	TGCGCCAGCCTGCGGGGACTTAACTCTAATTCACCCCTCCACTTT	CASLRGLNSNSPLHF
many	.	TRBV4-3	TRBJ1-3	14	TGCGCCAGCAGCCAAGAAAGAAGAGGAAACACCATATATTTT	CASSQERRGNTIYF
many	.	TRBV24-1	TRBJ1-1	15	TGTGCCACCAGTGACTTACCGACAGAGAACACTGAAGCTTTCTTT	CATSDLPTENTEAFF
many	.	TRBV28	TRBJ2-7	15	TGTGCCAGCAGTATGGGGGGATCGTGGTCCTACGAGCAGTACTTC	CASSMGGSWSYEQYF
medium-sized	.	TRBV6-6	TRBJ2-7	14	TGTGCCAGCAGTTACGTCGTGGGTACCTACGAGCAGTACTTC	CASSYVVGTYEQYF
many	TRBD1	TRBV7-9	TRBJ1-2	12	TGTGCCAGCAGCCGACAGGGCACTGGCTACACCTTC	CASSRQGTGYTF
many	.	TRBV14	TRBJ2-3	13	TGTGCCAGCAGCCGCCCGGCGGGGGATACGCAGTATTTT	CASSRPAGDTQYF
few	TRBD2	TRBV5-4	TRBJ2-3	15	TGTGCCAGCAGCAAGACGGGAGGGCCAGCAGATACGCAGTATTTT	CASSKTGGPADTQYF
.	.	TRBV29-1	TRBJ2-7	13	TGCAGCGTTGAAGGGGGGAAAGTGTACGAGCAGTACTTC	CSVEGGKVYEQYF
.	TRBD2	TRBV5-4	TRBJ2-3	15	TGTGCCGGCAGATTGGGACTAGCGGGAGCAGATACGCAGTATTTT	CAGRLGLAGADTQYF
.	.	TRBV3-1	TRBJ2-2	15	TGTGCCTGCAGCCAGGTTCGGCCGTACACCGGGGAGCTGTTTTTT	CACSQVRPYTGELFF
.	.	TRBV2	TRBJ2-1	14	TGTGCCAGCAGTGAAGGTAGTCGGGTTAATGAGCAGTTCTTC	CASSEGSRVNEQFF
few	TRBD2	TRBV20-1	TRBJ2-7	18	TGCAGTGCTAGAGATTGGGGGGCCCTAGCGGGGATTTCCTACGAGCAGTACTTC	CSARDWGALAGISYEQYF
medium-sized	.	TRBV7-2	TRBJ2-3	13	TGTGCCAGCAGCTTCTCCGCGTCAGATACGCAGTATTTT	CASSFSASDTQYF
many	.	TRBV20-1	TRBJ1-5	13	TGCAGTGCTAGGAAGGACCAAGATCAGCCCCAGCATTTT	CSARKDQDQPQHF
medium-sized	TRBD1	TRBV6-6	TRBJ1-1	15	TGTGCCAGCAGTTCCTCGGACAGGTTGAACACTGAAGCTTTCTTT	CASSSSDRLNTEAFF
.	TRBD1	TRBV12-3/TRBV12-4	TRBJ2-5	13	TGTGCCAGCAGTTTAAGGGGGCAGGAGACCCAGTACTTC	CASSLRGQETQYF
many	.	TRBV4-2	TRBJ1-2	14	TGTGCCAGCAGCCAAGATTTGACGGGCCAAGGCTACACCTTC	CASSQDLTGQGYTF
medium-sized	.	TRBV20-1	TRBJ1-5	14	TGCAGTGTCGGACCCGGACCCTCAAATCAGCCCCAGCATTTT	CSVGPGPSNQPQHF
many	TRBD1	TRBV20-1	TRBJ2-7	16	TGCAGTGTTTCACAGGGGCTCGGGTCTGGGGCCTACGAGCAGTACTTC	CSVSQGLGSGAYEQYF
medium-sized	TRBD2	TRBV6-1	TRBJ2-1	13	TGTGCCAGCAGTAATCCGGGACTAGCGGTTGCGAGGTTC	CASSNPGLAVARF
.	.	TRBV11-3	TRBJ2-5	11	TGTGCCAGCAGCTTAATGGAGACCCAGTACTTC	CASSLMETQYF
medium-sized	TRBD2	TRBV6-2/TRBV6-3	TRBJ2-7	14	TGTGCCAGCAGTAGACTAGCGGGAGCCTACGAGCAGTACTTC	CASSRLAGAYEQYF
medium-sized	.	TRBV4-3	TRBJ2-7	15	TGCGCCAGCAGCCAAATCAATGGCGGTTCCTACGAGCAGTACTTC	CASSQINGGSYEQYF
.	.	TRBV5-4	TRBJ1-2	12	TGTGCCAGCAGCTCGGACCAGGATGGCTACACCTTC	CASSSDQDGYTF
many	TRBD1	TRBV20-1	TRBJ2-4	12	TGCAGTGCCCGCAGGCAGGGGGCGCCCAAGTACTTC	CSARRQGAPKYF
many	.	TRBV20-1	TRBJ1-1	13	TGCAGTCCACTAGGCCAGGGTCCGACTGAAGCTTTCTTT	CSPLGQGPTEAFF
medium-sized	.	TRBV28	TRBJ2-3	14	TGTGCCAGCTTTTCAGCATTTTTCACAGATACGCAGTATTTT	CASFSAFFTDTQYF